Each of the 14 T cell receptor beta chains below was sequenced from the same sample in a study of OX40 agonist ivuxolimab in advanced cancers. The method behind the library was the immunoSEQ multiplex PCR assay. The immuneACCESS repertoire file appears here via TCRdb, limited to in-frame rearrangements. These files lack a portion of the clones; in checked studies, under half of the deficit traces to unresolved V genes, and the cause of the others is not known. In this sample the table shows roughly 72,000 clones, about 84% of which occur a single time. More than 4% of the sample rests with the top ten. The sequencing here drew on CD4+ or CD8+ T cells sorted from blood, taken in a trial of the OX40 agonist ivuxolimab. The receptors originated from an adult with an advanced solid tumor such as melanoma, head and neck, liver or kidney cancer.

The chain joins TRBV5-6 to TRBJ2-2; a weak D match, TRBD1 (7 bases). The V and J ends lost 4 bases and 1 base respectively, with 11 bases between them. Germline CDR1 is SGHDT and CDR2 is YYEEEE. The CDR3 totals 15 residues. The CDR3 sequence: CASSRQGGNTGELFF. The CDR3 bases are TGTGCCAGCAGCCGACAGGGAGGGAACACCGGGGAGCTGTTTTTT.

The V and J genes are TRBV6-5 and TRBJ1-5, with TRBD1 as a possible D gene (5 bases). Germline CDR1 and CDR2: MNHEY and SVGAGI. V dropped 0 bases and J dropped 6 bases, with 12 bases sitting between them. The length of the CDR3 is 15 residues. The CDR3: CASSYSVQGSQPQHF. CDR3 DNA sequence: TGTGCCAGCAGTTACTCGGTGCAGGGCAGTCAGCCCCAGCATTTT.

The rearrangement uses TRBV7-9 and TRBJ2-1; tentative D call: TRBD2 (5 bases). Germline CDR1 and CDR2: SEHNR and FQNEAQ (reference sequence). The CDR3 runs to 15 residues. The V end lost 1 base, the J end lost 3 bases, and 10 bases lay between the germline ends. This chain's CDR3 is CASSLDRGNYNEQFF. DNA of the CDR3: TGTGCCAGCAGCTTAGATCGGGGAAACTACAATGAGCAGTTCTTC.

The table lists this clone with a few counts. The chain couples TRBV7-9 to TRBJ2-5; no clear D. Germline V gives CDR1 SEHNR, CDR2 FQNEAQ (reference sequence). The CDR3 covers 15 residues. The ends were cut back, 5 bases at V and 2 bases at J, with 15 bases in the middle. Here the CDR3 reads CASSPKRRVQETQYF. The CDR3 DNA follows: TGTGCCAGCAGCCCGAAGCGACGGGTTCAAGAGACCCAGTACTTC.

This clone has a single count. CDR3 sequence: CASSTETGGFYEQYF. The CDR3 DNA sequence: TGTGCCAGCAGCACCGAGACAGGGGGCTTTTACGAGCAGTACTTC. The genes are TRBV21-1 and TRBJ2-7; TRBD1 is taken as the D call from the table, unchecked against the DNA. TRBV21-1 is a pseudogene locus. The CDR3 consists of 15 residues.

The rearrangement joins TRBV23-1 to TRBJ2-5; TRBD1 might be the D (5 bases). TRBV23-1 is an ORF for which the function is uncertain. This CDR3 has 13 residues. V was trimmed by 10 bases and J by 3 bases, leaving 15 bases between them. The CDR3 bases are TGCGCCAACCTAAGGGGTAGTGAAGAGACCCAGTACTTC. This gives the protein CANLRGSEETQYF.

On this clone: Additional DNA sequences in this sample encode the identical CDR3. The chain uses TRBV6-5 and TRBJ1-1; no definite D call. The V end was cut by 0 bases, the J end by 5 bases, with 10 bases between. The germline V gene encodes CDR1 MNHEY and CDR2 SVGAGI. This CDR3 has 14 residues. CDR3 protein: CASSYSSKGTEAFF. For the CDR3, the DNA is TGTGCCAGCAGTTACTCCTCTAAGGGAACTGAAGCTTTCTTT.

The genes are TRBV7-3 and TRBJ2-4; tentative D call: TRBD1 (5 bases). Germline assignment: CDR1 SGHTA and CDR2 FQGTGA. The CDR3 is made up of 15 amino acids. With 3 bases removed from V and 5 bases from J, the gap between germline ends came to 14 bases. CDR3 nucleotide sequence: TGTGCCAGCAGCTTTTCAGGGCAACCCGAAAACATTCAGTACTTC. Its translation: CASSFSGQPENIQYF.

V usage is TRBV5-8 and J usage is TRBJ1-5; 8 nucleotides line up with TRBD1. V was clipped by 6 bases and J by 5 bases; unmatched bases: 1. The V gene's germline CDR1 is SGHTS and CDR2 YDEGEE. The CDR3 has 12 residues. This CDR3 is CASTGGYQPQHF. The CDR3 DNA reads TGTGCCAGCACAGGGGGCTATCAGCCCCAGCATTTT.

The CDR3 DNA follows: TGTGCCAGCAGCGAAAGGGGGCAGGGGGTTGATGGCTACACCTTC. Encoded protein: CASSERGQGVDGYTF. V is TRBV19 and J is TRBJ1-2; 7 bases align to TRBD1. The CDR3 consists of 15 residues. V lost 9 bases, J lost 6 bases, and 16 bases stayed unmatched. Germline V gene data show CDR1 as LNHDA and CDR2 as SQIVND (reference sequence).

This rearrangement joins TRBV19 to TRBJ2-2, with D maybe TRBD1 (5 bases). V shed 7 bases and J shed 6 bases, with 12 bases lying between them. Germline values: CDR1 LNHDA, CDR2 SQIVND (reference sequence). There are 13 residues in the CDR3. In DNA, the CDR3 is TGTGCCAGTAACCGGCTAGGGGCCGGGGAGCTGTTTTTT. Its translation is CASNRLGAGELFF. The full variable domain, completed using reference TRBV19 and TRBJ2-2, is DGGITQSPKYLFRKEGQNVTLSCEQNLNHDAMYWYRQDPGQGLRLIYYSQIVNDFQKGDIAEGYSVSREKKESFPLTVTSAQKNPTAFYLCASNRLGAGELFFGEGSRLTVL.

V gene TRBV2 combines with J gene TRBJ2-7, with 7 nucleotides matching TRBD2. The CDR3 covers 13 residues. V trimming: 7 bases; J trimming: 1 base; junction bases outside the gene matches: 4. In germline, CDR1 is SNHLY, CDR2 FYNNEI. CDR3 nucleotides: TGTGCCAGCAATCTAGCGGTATCCTACGAGCAGTACTTC. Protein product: CASNLAVSYEQYF.

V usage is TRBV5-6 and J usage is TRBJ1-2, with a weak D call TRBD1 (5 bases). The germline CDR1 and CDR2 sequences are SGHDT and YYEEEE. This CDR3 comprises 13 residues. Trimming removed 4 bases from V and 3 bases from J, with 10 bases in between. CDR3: CASSAQGDYGYTF. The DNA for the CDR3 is TGTGCCAGCAGCGCCCAGGGAGACTATGGCTACACCTTC.

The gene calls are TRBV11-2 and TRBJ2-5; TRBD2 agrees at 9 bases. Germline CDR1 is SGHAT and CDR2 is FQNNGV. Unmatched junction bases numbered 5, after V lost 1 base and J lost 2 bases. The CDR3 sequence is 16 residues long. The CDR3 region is CASSLGSSGAQETQYF. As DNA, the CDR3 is TGTGCCAGCAGCTTAGGCTCTAGCGGGGCTCAAGAGACCCAGTACTTC.